This T cell receptor (beta chain) was found in a study of breast tumors, draining lymph nodes, adjacent tissues. This clonotype was seen only once. Germline V lookup: CDR1 DFQATT, CDR2 SNEGSKA (reference sequence). The CDR3 sequence is 14 residues long. The V gene end was trimmed by 1 base and the J gene end by 11 bases; junction bases not matched to a gene: 9. Breast cancer patients provided tissue from their axillary draining lymph nodes. TCRdb passed the multiplex PCR reads through MiXCR, listing each CDR3 protein once. The sample has fewer than 300,000 distinct CDR3 sequences, approximately 31% seen once.

V usage is TRBV20-1 and J usage is TRBJ2-2; 8 bases align to TRBD2. The receptor was derived from a female donor with breast cancer. Some clones in this sample may be carry-over from other donors' samples. The sequenced material came from axillary lymph node tissue. CDR3 amino acids: CSARAGTSLGELFF. The CDR3, as DNA: TGCAGTGCTAGAGCCGGGACTAGTCTTGGTGAGCTGTTTTTT.